This is a list of T cell receptor beta chains from one sample in a study of blood T cells in healthy people across ages. TCRdb passed the 5' RACE reads through MiXCR, listing each CDR3 protein once. The sample lists 700,000 to 850,000 distinct CDR3 sequences; around 34% were seen once. The sample comprised blood. These receptors originate from a young man in good health. CDR3s include the opening cysteine and the closing phenylalanine or tryptophan. The D gene is left open where the match is weak. A row's size may be missing; if present it is once, few, many or a size class.

clone_size | d_call | j_call | v_call | cdr3_aa | cdr3_nt
few | . | TRBJ1-1 | TRBV7-9 | CASSSWGRTNTEAFF | TGTGCCAGCAGCTCATGGGGACGGACGAACACTGAAGCTTTCTTT
. | . | TRBJ2-3 | TRBV6-2/TRBV6-3 | CASSPQDNPHTQYF | TGTGCCAGCAGCCCCCAAGACAACCCCCATACGCAGTATTTT
many | TRBD2 | TRBJ2-3 | TRBV7-2 | CASSFTSGGAPEQYF | TGTGCCAGCAGCTTCACTAGCGGGGGGGCGCCCGAGCAGTATTTT
. | TRBD1 | TRBJ2-3 | TRBV2 | CASSSRDSSVSSTDTQYF | TGTGCCAGCAGCAGCCGGGACAGCAGTGTTTCTAGCACAGATACGCAGTATTTT
. | . | TRBJ1-1 | TRBV30 | CAWSVGLGAFF | TGTGCCTGGAGTGTAGGTCTCGGGGCTTTCTTT
many | . | TRBJ2-6 | TRBV10-3 | CAISAYSGANVLTF | TGTGCCATCAGCGCCTACTCTGGGGCCAACGTCCTGACTTTC
many | . | TRBJ1-2 | TRBV12-3/TRBV12-4 | CASSLSAGVGGYTF | TGTGCCAGCAGTTTAAGCGCAGGGGTCGGTGGCTACACCTTC
. | . | TRBJ1-3 | TRBV12-3/TRBV12-4 | CASSLTDEYSGNTIYF | TGTGCCAGCAGTTTAACAGACGAATACTCTGGAAACACCATATATTTT
few | . | TRBJ1-1 | TRBV4-3 | CASSQDPYANTEAFF | TGCGCCAGCAGCCAAGATCCCTACGCGAACACTGAAGCTTTCTTT
few | TRBD1 | TRBJ2-3 | TRBV7-3 | CASSLTGQPDTQYF | TGTGCCAGCAGCTTAACGGGACAGCCAGATACGCAGTATTTT
many | TRBD2 | TRBJ2-1 | TRBV12-3/TRBV12-4 | CASLSGGVYEQFF | TGTGCCAGCCTTAGCGGGGGGGTTTATGAGCAGTTCTTC
few | . | TRBJ2-3 | TRBV14 | CASSPGAIRVDTQYF | TGTGCCAGCAGCCCGGGGGCTATAAGGGTAGATACGCAGTATTTT
few | . | TRBJ2-1 | TRBV28 | CASSLGAIEQFF | TGTGCCAGCAGTTTAGGGGCTATCGAGCAGTTCTTC
once | . | TRBJ2-1 | TRBV4-1 | CANSQDYTIADHEQFF | TGCGCCAACAGCCAAGATTACACCATTGCAGACCATGAGCAGTTCTTC
. | . | TRBJ2-7 | TRBV6-5 | CASSPSNGDEQYF | TGTGCCAGCAGTCCATCAAACGGGGACGAGCAGTACTTC
few | . | TRBJ1-2 | TRBV28 | CASSPSVLGYTF | TGTGCCAGCAGTCCCTCGGTACTAGGCTACACCTTC
few | . | TRBJ1-5 | TRBV6-2/TRBV6-3 | CASSVLSIQPQHF | TGTGCCAGCAGTGTGCTATCTATTCAGCCCCAGCATTTT
. | . | TRBJ1-6 | TRBV28 | CASSPQGQSSPLHF | TGTGCCAGCAGCCCACAGGGTCAGAGTTCACCCCTCCACTTT
. | . | TRBJ2-7 | TRBV4-3 | CASSHSSGFDEQYF | TGCGCCAGCAGCCACAGTTCTGGGTTTGACGAGCAGTACTTC
. | . | TRBJ1-1 | TRBV29-1 | CSGGANTEAFF | TGCAGCGGCGGAGCTAACACTGAAGCTTTCTTT
. | . | TRBJ1-4 | TRBV6-1 | CASRKRLGLMSNEKLFF | TGTGCCAGCAGAAAGAGACTCGGCCTAATGAGTAATGAAAAACTGTTTTTT
. | . | TRBJ1-5 | TRBV12-3/TRBV12-4 | CTSSFGRSNQPQHF | TGTACCAGCAGTTTTGGGAGGAGCAATCAGCCCCAGCATTTT
. | TRBD1 | TRBJ1-1 | TRBV12-3/TRBV12-4 | CASSLGQGVEAFF | TGTGCCAGCAGTTTAGGACAGGGAGTTGAGGCTTTCTTT
. | TRBD1 | TRBJ2-5 | TRBV20-1 | CSAGDRAWIQETQYF | TGCAGTGCCGGAGACAGGGCGTGGATCCAAGAGACCCAGTACTTC
. | . | TRBJ1-1 | TRBV6-5 | CASTSAVEAFF | TGTGCCAGCACCTCGGCGGTTGAAGCTTTCTTT
. | . | TRBJ2-1 | TRBV4-3 | CASSAGPGIYNEQFF | TGCGCCAGCAGTGCGGGTCCCGGGATATACAATGAGCAGTTCTTC
few | . | TRBJ1-5 | TRBV9 | CASSEEGQRNQPQHF | TGTGCCAGCAGCGAAGAGGGACAACGCAATCAGCCCCAGCATTTT
. | . | TRBJ2-1 | TRBV12-3/TRBV12-4 | CASSFLRYNEQFF | TGTGCCAGCAGTTTTCTCAGATACAATGAGCAGTTCTTC
few | . | TRBJ2-5 | TRBV9 | CASSVEGLPQETQYF | TGTGCCAGCAGCGTAGAGGGGCTCCCCCAAGAGACCCAGTACTTC
. | TRBD1 | TRBJ2-1 | TRBV5-1 | CASSATGWDEQFF | TGCGCCAGCAGCGCGACAGGGTGGGATGAGCAGTTCTTC